This T cell receptor beta chain derives from a study of shared clonotypes between healthy human individuals. Study overall: The plates for each donor numbered three CD4 naive, three CD4 memory, two CD8 naive and one CD8 memory.

This CDR3 contains 14 residues. CDR1 and CDR2 (germline): SNHLY, FYNNEI. Deletions cut 7 bases from V and 0 bases from J, with 13 bases between. Assay: immunoSEQ multiplex PCR; the TCRdb copy retains only in-frame clones and omits some. The sample holds about 1.5 million clones, approximately 98% seen once. Among the donors, all were Caucasian adults who lived in Nashville, Tennessee. The sequenced sample was naive CD4+ T cells sorted from blood. The subset: CD45RA+ positively selected. The chain carries TRBV2 and TRBJ2-7; D gene uncertain. The clonotype was recovered from a young man in good health. CDR3 sequence: CASIKELSSYEQYF. The DNA of the CDR3 is TGTGCCAGCATTAAGGAGCTGAGCTCCTACGAGCAGTACTTC. Full variable domain (outside the CDR3, taken from reference TRBV2 and TRBJ2-7): EPEVTQTPSHQVTQMGQEVILRCVPISNHLYFYWYRQILGQKVEFLVSFYNNEISEKSEIFDDQFSVERPDGSNFTLKIRSTKLEDSAMYFCASIKELSSYEQYFGPGTRLTVT.